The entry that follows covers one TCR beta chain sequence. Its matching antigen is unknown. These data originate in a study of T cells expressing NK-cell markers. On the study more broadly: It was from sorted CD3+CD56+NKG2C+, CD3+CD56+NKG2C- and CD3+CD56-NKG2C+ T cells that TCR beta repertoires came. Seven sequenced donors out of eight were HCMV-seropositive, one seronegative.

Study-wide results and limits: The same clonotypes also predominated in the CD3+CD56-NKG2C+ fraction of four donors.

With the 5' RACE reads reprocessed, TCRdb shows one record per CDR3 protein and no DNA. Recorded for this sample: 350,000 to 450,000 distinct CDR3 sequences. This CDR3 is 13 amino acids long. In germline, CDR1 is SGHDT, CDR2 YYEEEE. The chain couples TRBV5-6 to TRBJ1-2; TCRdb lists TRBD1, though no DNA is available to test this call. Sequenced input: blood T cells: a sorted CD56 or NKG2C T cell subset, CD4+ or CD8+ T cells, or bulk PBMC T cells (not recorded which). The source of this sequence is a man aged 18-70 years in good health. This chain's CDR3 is CASSRDTNYGYTF.